These 23 T cell receptor beta chains were sequenced from one sample in a study of cytomegalovirus exposure and HLA in healthy donors. Primers included in the PCR were 60 Vbeta and 13 Jbeta primers. Libraries were prepared by immunoSEQ multiplex PCR; TCRdb keeps only in-frame clonotypes and omits some of them. Among tens of thousands of clones, roughly two thirds were seen once, and the ten largest hold less than 20%. Sequencing input: PBMCs. The receptor set was obtained from a man aged 35-49 years in good health and CMV-seropositive.

This chain uses TRBV5-1 with TRBJ2-5; 14 bases fit TRBD2. CDR1 is SGHRS and CDR2 is YFSETQ in the germline V gene. V trimming: 5 bases; J trimming: 6 bases; junction bases outside the gene matches: 18. This CDR3 is 19 amino acids long. The CDR3 DNA reads as TGCGCCAGCAGTCTTTTGAGAGGACTAGCGGGGGGTGGCCAGAAGACCCAGTACTTC. Its protein product is CASSLLRGLAGGGQKTQYF.

This clone appeared once. The J gene is TRBJ2-3, the V gene TRBV4-1, with a weak D call TRBD2 (5 bases). This CDR3 spans 15 amino acids. The ends were cut back, 1 base at V and 6 bases at J, with 14 bases in the middle. The germline CDR1 and CDR2 sequences are MGHRA and YSYEKL. For the CDR3, the DNA is TGCGCCAGCAGCCAAGGGACTTTGTCGACGGATACGCAGTATTTT. Its protein is CASSQGTLSTDTQYF.

This clone was observed a few times. This chain uses TRBV5-1 with TRBJ2-7; 10 positions match TRBD1. The J segment lost 1 base and the V segment lost 4 bases, leaving 2 bases of the junction unmatched. Germline V CDR1 and CDR2: SGHRS, YFSETQ. The CDR3 runs to 14 residues. CDR3 coding DNA: TGCGCCAGCAGCGGACAGGGGGGTTCCTACGAGCAGTACTTC. Its protein product is CASSGQGGSYEQYF.

The chain links TRBV4-3 to TRBJ1-4, with D possibly matching TRBD1 (6 bases). CDR3 length equals 14 residues. Germline V lookup: CDR1 LGHNA, CDR2 YSLEER. V was trimmed by 3 bases and J by 3 bases, leaving 8 bases between them. The CDR3 DNA sequence: TGCGCCAGCAGCCATCAGGGGCCTAATGAAAAACTGTTTTTT. Protein product: CASSHQGPNEKLFF.

In its sample, this clone was seen once. V gene TRBV19 combines with J gene TRBJ2-7; TRBD2 agrees at 9 bases. Germline-derived CDR1 and CDR2 are LNHDA and SQIVND (reference sequence). J gave up 7 bases and V 7 bases, and 5 bases lay outside the gene matches. The CDR3 totals 12 residues. CDR3 sequence: CASNGGGGEQYF. CDR3 in DNA: TGTGCCAGTAATGGCGGGGGGGGAGAGCAGTACTTC.

This chain uses TRBV10-3 with TRBJ2-1, with 7 bases identical to TRBD1. Trimming cost V 6 bases and J 6 bases; bases outside gene matches: 5. Germline V CDR1 and CDR2: ENHRY, SYGVKD. The CDR3 has 13 amino acids. The CDR3 DNA reads as TGTGCCATCAGCAAGACAGGGAGCAATGAGCAGTTCTTC. Translation: CAISKTGSNEQFF.

V usage is TRBV5-6 and J usage is TRBJ1-2; a possible D gene is TRBD1 (6 bases). This CDR3 spans 14 amino acids. Trimming took 2 bases from V and 5 from J, leaving 13 bases between them. Germline CDR1 SGHDT, CDR2 YYEEEE. The CDR3 spells CASSFGGQLYGYTF. DNA of the CDR3: TGTGCCAGCAGCTTCGGGGGGCAATTGTATGGCTACACCTTC.

This chain joins TRBV10-3 and TRBJ2-1; TRBD1 aligns across 9 bases. There are 21 residues in the CDR3. Looked up from germline, CDR1 is ENHRY and CDR2 is SYGVKD. V lost 0 bases and J lost 5; bases outside the gene matches: 20. The CDR3 reads CAISESNSGTGLPPTNNEQFF. CDR3 sequence (DNA): TGTGCCATCAGTGAGTCGAACTCCGGGACAGGGCTTCCTCCGACGAACAATGAGCAGTTCTTC.

CDR3 sequence (DNA): TGCGCCAGCAGACCGGGACAGGGAGAAGAGCAGTACTTC. Residues: CASRPGQGEEQYF. The gene calls are TRBV5-1 and TRBJ2-7, with TRBD1 identical over 9 bases. The CDR3 spans 13 residues. Trimming took 5 bases from V and 7 from J; bases not matched to a gene: 7. Per the germline V gene, CDR1 is SGHRS and CDR2 is YFSETQ.

V is TRBV6-5 and J is TRBJ2-1; 10 bases fit TRBD2. The CDR3 totals 16 residues. With V trimmed by 0 bases and J by 4 bases, 3 bases remained unmatched. Looked up from germline, CDR1 is MNHEY and CDR2 is SVGAGI. The CDR3 nucleotides read TGTGCCAGCAGTTACTCCCCTAGCGGGAGTTACAATGAGCAGTTCTTC. Protein product: CASSYSPSGSYNEQFF.

This chain joins TRBV27 and TRBJ2-7; 12 positions agree with TRBD2. The germline V gene has CDR1 MNHEY and CDR2 SMNVEV (reference sequence). The junction had 4 bases not matched to a gene; V was cut back by 8 bases and J by 5 bases. This CDR3 spans 13 amino acids. For the CDR3, the DNA is TGTGCCAGCTCCGGACTAGCGGGACACGAGCAGTACTTC. It specifies CASSGLAGHEQYF.

The chain is built from TRBV5-1 and TRBJ1-1; 7 bases line up with TRBD1. Germline assignment: CDR1 SGHRS and CDR2 YFSETQ. Unmatched junction bases numbered 15, after V lost 4 bases and J lost 3 bases. CDR3 length: 17 amino acids. CDR3 nucleotide sequence: TGCGCCAGCAGCCCCCAGGCACAGGGGAGATCGTACACTGAAGCTTTCTTT. It yields the protein CASSPQAQGRSYTEAFF.

This clone has a single count. The V and J genes are TRBV2 and TRBJ2-1; 9 positions match TRBD1. There are 14 residues in the CDR3. Germline CDR1 is SNHLY and CDR2 is FYNNEI. V lost 6 bases, J lost 2 bases, and 2 bases stayed unmatched. The CDR3 DNA sequence: TGTGCCAGCAGGGACAGGGGCACCTACAATGAGCAGTTCTTC. It codes for CASRDRGTYNEQFF.

The rearrangement links TRBV5-1 to TRBJ1-2, with D tentatively TRBD1 (5 bases). Trimming pared 4 bases from V and 2 bases from J, leaving 18 bases between. CDR3 length: 16 amino acids. CDR1 is SGHRS and CDR2 is YFSETQ in the germline V gene. The CDR3 DNA reads TGCGCCAGCAGCCCATCTAAGGGGCAGGAGAACTATGGCTACACCTTC. Encoded protein: CASSPSKGQENYGYTF.

This chain joins TRBV11-2 and TRBJ2-1, with a tentative D call TRBD1 (5 bases). The CDR3 has 14 amino acids. The V end was cut by 2 bases, the J end by 3 bases, with 8 bases between. The germline gives CDR1 SGHAT, CDR2 FQNNGV. The CDR3 is CASSLSQGYNEQFF. The CDR3 region has the DNA TGTGCCAGCAGCTTAAGCCAGGGCTACAATGAGCAGTTCTTC.

CDR3 loop: CSVDGPTGGRETQYF. The DNA for the CDR3 is TGCAGCGTTGACGGTCCCACAGGGGGCAGGGAGACCCAGTACTTC. V and J are TRBV29-1 and TRBJ2-5, with 9 bases fitting TRBD1. The junction had 10 bases not matched to a gene; V was cut back by 3 bases and J by 5 bases. Germline CDR1 and CDR2: SQVTM and ANQGSEA. This CDR3 comprises 15 residues.

This chain uses TRBV9 with TRBJ1-1; D ambiguous. Germline lookup yields CDR1 SGDLS and CDR2 YYNGEE. CDR3 length equals 14 residues. Trimming took 6 bases from V and 1 from J, leaving 13 bases between them. The CDR3 DNA reads as TGTGCCAGCACCCTCCATCAGGCGAACACTGAAGCTTTCTTT. Translating it yields CASTLHQANTEAFF. Drawing the rest from reference TRBV9 and TRBJ1-1, the complete variable domain is DSGVTQTPKHLITATGQRVTLRCSPRSGDLSVYWYQQSLDQGLQFLIQYYNGEERAKGNILERFSAQQFPDLHSELNLSSLELGDSALYFCASTLHQANTEAFFGQGTRLTVV.

The chain combines TRBV19 with TRBJ2-4; 12 nucleotides line up with TRBD1. This CDR3 is built from 14 residues. V lost 9 bases to trimming and J lost 8 bases; unmatched junction nucleotides: 8. Germline lookup yields CDR1 LNHDA and CDR2 SQIVND (reference sequence). CDR3 sequence: CASRDRGLIDIQYF. The DNA for the CDR3 is TGTGCCAGCCGGGACAGGGGGCTTATTGACATTCAGTACTTC.

V and J are TRBV4-1 and TRBJ2-3; D possibly corresponds to TRBD1 (6 bases). The germline gives CDR1 MGHRA, CDR2 YSYEKL. This CDR3 spans 17 amino acids. Trimming stripped 9 bases from V and 2 bases from J, with 24 bases between. The CDR3 sequence is CASRGSGTGINTDTQYF. DNA of the CDR3: TGCGCCAGTCGTGGCTCCGGAACAGGGATTAACACAGATACGCAGTATTTT.

The chain recombines TRBV29-1 with TRBJ2-7; D gene ambiguous. This CDR3 contains 12 residues. Germline CDR1 SQVTM, CDR2 ANQGSEA. Trimming stripped 4 bases from V and 3 bases from J, with 10 bases between. The CDR3 nucleotides read TGCAGCGTTGTGGGCATTTACTACGAGCAGTACTTC. It is translated as CSVVGIYYEQYF.

As DNA, the CDR3 is TGTGCCTGGAGTGCCCGGCCCGGAGAGCAGTATTTT. It codes for CAWSARPGEQYF. The chain uses TRBV30 and TRBJ2-3; D remains ambiguous. This CDR3 is built from 12 residues. Germline loops: CDR1 GTSNPN, CDR2 SVGIG (reference sequence). V was clipped by 1 base and J by 11 bases, with 13 bases between them.

CDR3 amino acids: CASSLRSVPSTDTQYF. The CDR3 DNA sequence: TGTGCCAGCAGCTTACGGAGTGTACCTAGCACAGATACGCAGTATTTT. The chain recombines TRBV7-9 with TRBJ2-3; unclear D gene. CDR3 length: 16 residues. Germline V gives CDR1 SEHNR, CDR2 FQNEAQ (reference sequence). V lost 2 bases and J 0 bases, leaving 12 bases between the germline ends.

This clone was counted a few times. V is TRBV10-1 and J is TRBJ2-7; TRBD1 aligns across 7 bases. Trimming removed 8 bases from V and 5 bases from J; junction bases left unmatched: 9. This CDR3 has 13 residues. Germline V gene sequence: CDR1 WNHNN, CDR2 SYGVQD (reference sequence). The CDR3 region is CASGNRGTHEQYF. As DNA, the CDR3 is TGCGCCAGCGGGAACAGGGGTACCCACGAGCAGTACTTC.